This T cell receptor (beta chain) emerged from a study of shared clonotypes between healthy human individuals (dated by TCRdb to about 2020). General notes on the study: A couple of women and three men aged 18 to 49 years were included in the cohort. Per donor, three plates each were used for CD4 naive and CD4 memory, two for CD8 naive, and one for CD8 memory. Blood TCR repertoires of five healthy adults were deeply sequenced to estimate repertoire size and the extent of clonotype sharing between individuals. Different laboratories and diverse techniques were used to prepare libraries and sequence TCR repertoires, to increase sequencing depth and limit assay-specific biases. Per donor, leukapheresis produced somewhere between about 0.85 and 9.5 billion PBMCs. The research as a whole found: Naive subsets generally had larger estimated clonotype richness than memory subsets did. Pairwise subsampling indicated that sequencing depth was expected to affect the degree of clonotype sharing among donors. Across four donors, about 5% of naive CD4, more than 3% of naive CD8, roughly 2.2% of memory CD4, and 0.4% of memory CD8 clonotypes were shared. Compared with non-shared clonotypes, clonotypes shared by all four sorted-subset donors had higher generation probabilities. Incomplete sequencing was indicated by rarefaction of sorted-subset datasets, despite the large sequencing depth. Sampling was restricted to blood, and TCR repertoires in tissue are likely to differ from TCR repertoires in blood. Because the study included a small number of donors, the genetic and exposure-history diversity represented was limited.

CDR1 and CDR2, per the germline V gene (reference sequence), are MNHNY and SVGAGI. The CDR3 covers 14 residues, taking in both the cysteine and the phenylalanine. Only the CDR3 part of the read is kept: 42 bases, read in frame from the first base. V is reduced by 7 bases and J by 8 bases, leaving a spacing of 20 bases between them. Worth noting for this clone: Its antigen target is currently unknown. Base qualities are missing; no much larger clone stands one base away.

TCR CDR3 regions were amplified from genomic DNA by multiplex PCR using the deep immunoSEQ assay. Genomic DNA extracted from each cell subset was distributed evenly over all wells of several immunoSEQ 96-well plates, and each plate served as one replicate. For sorted subsets, each replicate PCR was loaded with 150 to 250 ng genomic DNA, equivalent to approximately 27,000 T cell genomes. The purified libraries were quantified using a Qubit 3.0 fluorometer, sized with a Bioanalyzer 2100, and then quantified again using the KAPA Library Quantification kit. Every immunoSEQ 96-well plate was sequenced on a separate single-read 150-cycle Illumina NextSeq 550 flow cell. Regarding the original processing steps: Because the immunoSEQ output held only junctional sequences and lacked quality scores, the filtering could not match the filtering applied to full-length reads. To assign V/J genes and CDR3, sequences were annotated using PyIR, a Python wrapper for IgBLAST v1.9, with IMGT germline references. Reads were filtered out if the reads had weak V/J assignments (E-value above 1e-6), no CDR3, stop codons, out-of-frame junctions, or ambiguous translated residues. A V3J clonotype was defined by an identical inferred V gene, J gene, and CDR3 amino acid sequence. Percentage overlap between repertoires was calculated by dividing the number of shared unique clonotypes by the size of the smaller repertoire. RTK rarefaction, the Chao1 estimator, and Recon v2.1 estimates of unobserved clonotypes were used to assess repertoire richness. OLGA was used to compute generation probabilities for all TCRbeta clonotypes that the gDNA method yielded from four donors. Drawn from immuneACCESS, this table holds only the in-frame rearrangements with V and J called that TCRdb kept. Clones are partly lost; checked studies trace under half to an unresolved V gene and leave the rest unexplained. The D gene and trimming were derived from the DNA, and the V and J assignments and clone size from that table. This sample has a few hundred thousand clones in its table, and less than 98% of those were observed once. The ten largest account for less than 0.065% of the sample.

The donors were healthy, HIV-negative adults with no recently reported acute infections or vaccinations. Only Caucasian adults living in Nashville, Tennessee, USA were represented among the donors. CD4+ T cells were enriched through magnetic negative selection, after which naive cells were positively selected on CD45RA and the remaining negative fraction served as the memory subset. Blood was collected by leukapheresis, and PBMCs were isolated by Ficoll-Histopaque density gradient centrifugation and then cryopreserved in liquid nitrogen vapor phase. Purity and quantity of every magnetically sorted T cell population were checked by analytical flow cytometry. Genomic DNA was isolated from each sorted fraction and quantified by UV absorbance on a Nanodrop 2000c.

The chain joins TRBV6-6 to TRBJ1-2; confidence is insufficient to name the D gene. This receptor was obtained from a woman aged 25 to 45 in good health. Sequencing was done on a sample of naive CD4+ T cells sorted from blood. The sample's cell subset or site label is to be understood as: CD45RA+ positively selected. The CDR3 in this case is CASNNGGGPSGYTF. The nucleotide sequence reads TGTGCCAGCAATAACGGAGGAGGGCCCTCAGGCTACACCTTC.